One sample yielded the 5 T cell receptor beta chains listed below, sequenced in a study of blood T cell repertoires in COVID-19. Profiling relied on immunoSEQ multiplex PCR, and the TCRdb table lists in-frame clones only, not all of them. The sample lists 100,000 to 120,000 clones, over 65% occurring once. Source material: peripheral blood. These receptors originate from a woman older than 75 with acute or convalescent COVID-19.

The gene calls are TRBV4-2 and TRBJ1-5, with D possibly matching TRBD1 (5 bases). V lost 0 bases and J 0 bases, leaving 21 bases between the germline ends. The CDR3 extends over 20 amino acids. In germline, CDR1 is LGHNA, CDR2 YNFKEQ. DNA of the CDR3: TGTGCCAGCAGCCAAGATCCCCTCCAGGGAGGAGCGTATAGCAATCAGCCCCAGCATTTT. Translated: CASSQDPLQGGAYSNQPQHF.

This clone showed up just once. The V gene is TRBV18, the J gene TRBJ1-4; 9 nucleotides align to TRBD1. Germline values: CDR1 KGHSH, CDR2 LQKENI. Unmatched junction bases numbered 12, after V lost 5 bases and J lost 8 bases. The CDR3 is 16 amino acids. CDR3 nucleotide sequence: TGTGCCAGCTCATTTGCGGGACAGGGTCCGGGAGAAAAACTGTTTTTT. Its protein product is CASSFAGQGPGEKLFF.

V and J are TRBV15 and TRBJ2-3, with D unclear. This CDR3 is 17 amino acids long. Trimming cost V 0 bases and J 2 bases, with 15 bases left between them. The germline gives CDR1 LNHNV, CDR2 YYDKDF (reference sequence). This chain's CDR3 is CATSRDSSFLLTDTQYF. The CDR3 DNA reads TGTGCCACCAGCAGAGATTCGAGCTTTCTCCTCACAGATACGCAGTATTTT. Complete variable domain (other parts from reference TRBV15 and TRBJ2-3): DAMVIQNPRYQVTQFGKPVTLSCSQTLNHNVMYWYQQKSSQAPKLLFHYYDKDFNNEADTPDNFQSRRPNTSFCFLDIRSPGLGDTAMYLCATSRDSSFLLTDTQYFGPGTRLTVL.

The chain combines TRBV5-1 with TRBJ2-3; 11 positions agree with TRBD2. Losses at the gene ends were 0 bases for V and 6 bases for J; bases not matched to a gene: 6. The CDR3 loop spans 16 amino acids. Germline CDR1 and CDR2: SGHRS and YFSETQ. Here the CDR3 reads CASSLGVAGGLDTQYF. The CDR3 bases are TGCGCCAGCAGCTTGGGAGTAGCGGGGGGGTTGGATACGCAGTATTTT.

The chain combines TRBV11-2 with TRBJ2-3, with 8 nucleotides matching TRBD2. CDR3 length: 17 amino acids. Trimming removed 0 bases from V and 3 bases from J; junction bases left unmatched: 8. Germline V gene lookup returns CDR1 SGHAT and CDR2 FQNNGV. In nucleotides, the CDR3 is TGTGCCAGCAGCTTAGATCCGTTGGCGGGGGGAACAGATACGCAGTATTTT. Translation: CASSLDPLAGGTDTQYF.